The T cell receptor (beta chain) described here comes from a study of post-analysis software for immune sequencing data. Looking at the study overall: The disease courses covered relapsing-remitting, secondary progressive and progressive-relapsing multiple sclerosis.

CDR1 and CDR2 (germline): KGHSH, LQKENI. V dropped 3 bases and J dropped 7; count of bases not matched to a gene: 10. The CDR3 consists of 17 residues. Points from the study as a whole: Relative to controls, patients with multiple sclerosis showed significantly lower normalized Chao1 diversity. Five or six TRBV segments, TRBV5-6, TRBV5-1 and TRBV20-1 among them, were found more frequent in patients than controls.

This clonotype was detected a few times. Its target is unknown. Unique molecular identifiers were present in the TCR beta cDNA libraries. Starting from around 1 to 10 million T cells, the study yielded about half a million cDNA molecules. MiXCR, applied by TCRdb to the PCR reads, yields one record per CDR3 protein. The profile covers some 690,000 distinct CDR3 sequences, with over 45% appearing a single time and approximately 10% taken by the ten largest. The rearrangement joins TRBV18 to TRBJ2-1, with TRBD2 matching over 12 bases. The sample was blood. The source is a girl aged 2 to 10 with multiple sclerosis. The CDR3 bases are TGTGCCAGCTCACCTTACCCTAGCGGGAGGGCTCGAAATGAGCAGTTCTTC. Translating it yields CASSPYPSGRARNEQFF.